These 28 T cell receptor beta chains originate from one sample sequenced in a study of long-term antiretroviral therapy in people with HIV (dated by TCRdb to the early 2020s). Sequencing of the TRB variable region was done with the immunoSEQ hsTCRB v3.0 assay at survey level resolution. TCRdb obtained this table from immuneACCESS and retained in-frame rearrangements with V and J assigned. These tables miss some clones; where compared with another copy, unresolved V genes account for less than half of the shortfall, and the remainder is unexplained. The sample table holds 36,000 or so clones, of which more than 65% were seen once. Of the sample, approximately 6.5% is held by the ten largest clones. Sequenced here: unsorted PBMCs, sampled 0.6 years after starting antiretroviral therapy. Every receptor here comes from a man aged 18 to 30 with HIV.

The chain joins TRBV7-8 to TRBJ2-3; D gene uncertain. The CDR3 has 14 amino acids. Trimming removed 3 bases at V and 1 base at J, with 8 bases between. CDR1 is SGHVS and CDR2 is FQNEAQ in the germline V gene. CDR3 DNA sequence: TGTGCCAGCAGCTTTTCGGCAGGCACAGATACGCAGTATTTT. This codes for CASSFSAGTDTQYF.

In its sample, this clone was seen a few times. V usage is TRBV4-2 and J usage is TRBJ1-1; no clear D gene. Trimming stripped 3 bases from V and 0 bases from J, with 8 bases between. There are 14 residues in the CDR3. CDR1 and CDR2 from the germline V gene are LGHNA and YNFKEQ. The CDR3 DNA sequence: TGTGCCAGCAGCCAGACCGATGTGAACACTGAAGCTTTCTTT. Its translation is CASSQTDVNTEAFF.

The chain recombines TRBV27 with TRBJ2-3; D uncertain. The CDR3 covers 12 residues. Germline CDR1 and CDR2: MNHEY and SMNVEV (reference sequence). Trimming removed 7 bases at V and 2 bases at J, with 7 bases between. CDR3 protein: CASTFSTDTQYF. The CDR3 nucleotides are TGTGCCAGCACTTTTTCCACAGATACGCAGTATTTT.

V is TRBV11-1 and J is TRBJ2-7; maybe TRBD2 (6 bases). CDR1 is SGHAT and CDR2 is FQDESV in the germline V gene (reference sequence). The CDR3 has 14 amino acids. Trimming took 2 bases from V and 3 from J, leaving 11 bases between them. The CDR3 loop reads CASSLSFGGYEQYF. In DNA form, the CDR3 reads TGTGCCAGCAGCTTAAGTTTCGGGGGCTACGAGCAGTACTTC.

The chain is built from TRBV30 and TRBJ1-2; the D gene is possibly TRBD1 (6 bases). There are 16 residues in the CDR3. Looked up from germline, CDR1 is GTSNPN and CDR2 is SVGIG (reference sequence). V lost 4 bases and J lost 2, with 20 bases in between. The CDR3: CAWKPQSDRLNYGYTF. The CDR3 DNA reads TGTGCCTGGAAACCCCAATCGGACAGATTAAACTATGGCTACACCTTC.

The chain links TRBV28 to TRBJ1-2; 7 positions match TRBD1. The V and J ends lost 6 bases and 2 bases, in that order; junction bases with no gene match: 3. Germline CDR1 and CDR2: MDHEN and SYDVKM. The CDR3 extends over 13 amino acids. For the CDR3, the DNA is TGTGCCAGCAGGGGGACAGTCAACTATGGCTACACCTTC. Protein sequence: CASRGTVNYGYTF.

V and J are TRBV15 and TRBJ1-1, with D unresolved. Germline lookup yields CDR1 LNHNV and CDR2 YYDKDF (reference sequence). Trimming left V 1 base short and J 8 bases short, with 8 bases between. The CDR3 loop spans 12 amino acids. CDR3 region: CATSRVPAEAFF. CDR3 nucleotide sequence: TGTGCCACCAGCAGAGTCCCAGCAGAAGCTTTCTTT.

The J gene is TRBJ2-1, the V gene TRBV5-1; D might be TRBD2 (6 bases). This CDR3 has 18 residues. The germline V gene has CDR1 SGHRS and CDR2 YFSETQ. With 1 base removed from V and 6 bases from J, the gap between germline ends came to 23 bases. The CDR3 nucleotides read TGCGCCAGCAGCTTGATGTCGGCGGGAAGGGGCCTTGGCAATGAGCAGTTCTTC. Its translation is CASSLMSAGRGLGNEQFF.

The chain couples TRBV5-4 to TRBJ1-2; D is unresolved. CDR3 length equals 15 residues. V was cut by 2 bases and J by 1 base, with 12 bases left in between. CDR1 SGHNT and CDR2 YYREEE come from the germline V gene (reference sequence). CDR3 nucleotide sequence: TGTGCCAGCAGCTTAAGCCGCGGTAATAACTATGGCTACACCTTC. This gives the protein CASSLSRGNNYGYTF.

This clone is deemed medium-sized. The J gene is TRBJ1-3, the V gene TRBV7-9, with D possibly being TRBD1 (6 bases). CDR3 length: 16 amino acids. V shed 1 base and J shed 2 bases, with 12 bases lying between them. The germline CDR1 and CDR2 sequences are SEHNR and FQNEAQ (reference sequence). CDR3 bases: TGTGCCAGCAGCTTAGAGGCAGGGGTCGCTGGAAACACCATATATTTT. This codes for CASSLEAGVAGNTIYF.

This chain uses TRBV7-9 with TRBJ2-7; D uncertain. Germline V gene lookup returns CDR1 SEHNR and CDR2 FQNEAQ (reference sequence). This CDR3 comprises 13 residues. V lost 1 base and J lost 4, with 8 bases in between. As DNA, the CDR3 is TGTGCCAGCAGCTTAGGGTGGGGTTACGAGCAGTACTTC. It encodes CASSLGWGYEQYF.

This rearrangement joins TRBV5-1 to TRBJ2-3; 8 bases are a match to TRBD1. This CDR3 comprises 16 residues. The J segment lost 5 bases and the V segment lost 1 base, leaving 9 bases of the junction unmatched. In germline, CDR1 is SGHRS, CDR2 YFSETQ. This CDR3 reads CASSLITGQGLDTQYF. The CDR3 DNA is TGCGCCAGCAGCTTGATCACAGGACAGGGTCTAGATACGCAGTATTTT.

The chain uses TRBV7-2 and TRBJ1-3; no clear D gene. The germline gives CDR1 SGHTA, CDR2 FQGNSA. The CDR3 contains 12 residues. The V end was cut by 6 bases, the J end by 2 bases, with 5 bases between. As DNA, the CDR3 is TGTGCCAGCAGTAGTACTGGAAACACCATATATTTT. Its protein product is CASSSTGNTIYF.

The chain combines TRBV18 with TRBJ1-1; 11 bases match TRBD1. Germline V gene sequence: CDR1 KGHSH, CDR2 LQKENI. There are 15 residues in the CDR3. V gave up 5 bases and J gave up 4 bases; unmatched junction bases: 6. The CDR3 loop reads CASSSGTGGITEAFF. The CDR3 DNA sequence: TGTGCCAGCTCATCGGGGACAGGGGGGATCACTGAAGCTTTCTTT.

The gene calls are TRBV7-2 and TRBJ1-3; 7 bases align to TRBD1. V trimming: 2 bases; J trimming: 0 bases; junction bases outside the gene matches: 1. Germline V CDR1 and CDR2: SGHTA, FQGNSA. The CDR3 totals 15 residues. CDR3 in DNA: TGTGCCAGCAGCTTAAACAGGGGCTCTGGAAACACCATATATTTT. Its translation is CASSLNRGSGNTIYF.

V gene TRBV28 combines with J gene TRBJ2-3; D is possibly TRBD1 or TRBD2 (7 bases each). Trimming shortened V by 8 bases and J by 1 base, and 16 bases separated the two germline ends. The CDR3 loop spans 15 amino acids. The germline V gene has CDR1 MDHEN and CDR2 SYDVKM. This chain's CDR3 is CASSGGGSRTDTQYF. CDR3 nucleotide sequence: TGTGCCAGCTCAGGGGGAGGGAGCCGCACAGATACGCAGTATTTT. Supplemented by reference TRBV28 and TRBJ2-3, the full variable domain reads DVKVTQSSRYLVKRTGEKVFLECVQDMDHENMFWYRQDPGLGLRLIYFSYDVKMKEKGDIPEGYSVSREKKERFSLILESASTNQTSMYLCASSGGGSRTDTQYFGPGTRLTVL.

The chain combines TRBV5-1 with TRBJ2-7; D is ambiguous. The germline V and J ends were trimmed by 2 bases and 2 bases, with 11 bases remaining between them. Looked up from germline, CDR1 is SGHRS and CDR2 is YFSETQ. The CDR3 runs 14 residues. CDR3 loop: CASSLQGSPYEQYF. The CDR3 coding sequence is TGCGCCAGCAGCTTACAAGGTTCACCCTACGAGCAGTACTTC.

The chain uses TRBV7-2 and TRBJ2-1; 7 nucleotides line up with TRBD2. The CDR3 length is 13 residues. Trimming took 6 bases from V and 7 from J; bases not matched to a gene: 6. Germline CDR1 and CDR2: SGHTA and FQGNSA. Here the CDR3 reads CASSLGGENEQFF. The CDR3 DNA sequence: TGTGCCAGCAGTTTGGGGGGGGAGAATGAGCAGTTCTTC. Full variable domain (rest looked up from reference TRBV7-2 and TRBJ2-1): GAGVSQSPSNKVTEKGKDVELRCDPISGHTALYWYRQSLGQGLEFLIYFQGNSAPDKSGLPSDRFSAERTGGSVSTLTIQRTQQEDSAVYLCASSLGGENEQFFGPGTRLTVL.

CDR3 loop: CASSQGRLATDTQYF. The CDR3, as DNA: TGTGCCAGCAGCCAGGGGCGGTTGGCCACAGATACGCAGTATTTT. V usage is TRBV7-2 and J usage is TRBJ2-3; D perhaps matches TRBD1 (6 bases). Between the trimmed V and J ends, which lost 5 bases and 2 bases, there was a span of 14 bases. This CDR3 comprises 15 residues. The germline V gene has CDR1 SGHTA and CDR2 FQGNSA.

The chain couples TRBV2 to TRBJ1-4; 7 bases are shared with TRBD1. Per germline, CDR1 SNHLY and CDR2 FYNNEI. With V trimmed by 5 bases and J by 6 bases, 6 bases remained unmatched. The CDR3 extends over 14 amino acids. The CDR3 nucleotides are TGTGCCAGCAGTCCCGACAGGGTGTATGAAAAACTGTTTTTT. This encodes CASSPDRVYEKLFF.

This chain joins TRBV7-6 and TRBJ2-7, with TRBD2 matching over 9 bases. The CDR3 has 13 residues. CDR1 and CDR2 (germline): SGHVS, FNYEAQ. V lost 5 bases to trimming and J lost 5 bases; unmatched junction nucleotides: 4. The CDR3 DNA is TGTGCCAGCAGCGCGGGAGGGCCCCACGAGCAGTACTTC. This gives the protein CASSAGGPHEQYF. Full variable domain (missing parts from reference TRBV7-6 and TRBJ2-7): GAGVSQSPRYKVTKRGQDVALRCDPISGHVSLYWYRQALGQGPEFLTYFNYEAQQDKSGLPNDRFSAERPEGSISTLTIQRTEQRDSAMYRCASSAGGPHEQYFGPGTRLTVT.

This clone was recorded a few times. V usage is TRBV6-1 and J usage is TRBJ1-5; 7 bases are shared with TRBD1. J gave up 0 bases and V 6 bases, and 5 bases lay outside the gene matches. This CDR3 region has 15 residues. Germline-derived CDR1 and CDR2 are MNHNS and SASEGT. CDR3 bases: TGTGCCAGCAGAGGGACAGACTATAGCAATCAGCCCCAGCATTTT. Its protein product is CASRGTDYSNQPQHF.

The rearrangement uses TRBV29-1 and TRBJ2-1; no clear D gene. V was trimmed by 5 bases and J by 4 bases, leaving 9 bases between them. Germline assignment: CDR1 SQVTM and CDR2 ANQGSEA. The CDR3 contains 12 residues. DNA of the CDR3: TGCAGCGTTCTGGGGATTTACAATGAGCAGTTCTTC. Translating it yields CSVLGIYNEQFF.

The chain recombines TRBV5-6 with TRBJ2-7; D not certain. V was clipped by 2 bases and J by 3 bases, with 9 bases between them. Germline CDR1 and CDR2: SGHDT and YYEEEE. The length of the CDR3 is 13 residues. The chain's CDR3 is CASSFATFYEQYF. CDR3 in DNA: TGTGCCAGCAGCTTTGCGACCTTCTACGAGCAGTACTTC. The entire variable domain, with the rest obtained from reference TRBV5-6 and TRBJ2-7, is as follows: DAGVTQSPTHLIKTRGQQVTLRCSPKSGHDTVSWYQQALGQGPQFIFQYYEEEERQRGNFPDRFSGHQFPNYSSELNVNALLLGDSALYLCASSFATFYEQYFGPGTRLTVT.

This chain joins TRBV18 and TRBJ2-5, with TRBD1 identical over 9 bases. Losses at the gene ends were 3 bases for V and 5 bases for J; bases not matched to a gene: 7. Per the germline V gene, CDR1 is KGHSH and CDR2 is LQKENI. The CDR3 sequence is 15 residues long. This CDR3 reads CASSPPGQGWETQYF. The CDR3 nucleotides read TGTGCCAGCTCACCGCCGGGACAGGGCTGGGAGACCCAGTACTTC.

V and J are TRBV5-1 and TRBJ2-5; 9 nucleotides line up with TRBD1. The germline CDR1 and CDR2 sequences are SGHRS and YFSETQ. The CDR3 runs to 16 residues. V shed 4 bases and J 2 bases; nucleotides not matched to a gene: 9. The CDR3 region has the DNA TGCGCCAGCAGCCGACCTGGACAGGGGCGACAAGAGACCCAGTACTTC. This encodes CASSRPGQGRQETQYF.

The chain recombines TRBV18 with TRBJ2-1; TRBD2 matches at 13 bases. CDR3 length: 18 residues. The germline V gene encodes CDR1 KGHSH and CDR2 LQKENI. The junction had 9 bases not matched to a gene; V was cut back by 2 bases and J by 5 bases. The CDR3 DNA reads as TGTGCCAGCTCACCATTTTGGACGGGGACTAGCGGGAACAATGAGCAGTTCTTC. This sequence encodes CASSPFWTGTSGNNEQFF.

The CDR3 nucleotides are TGTGCCAGCAGTTTCCGCCAGTCTCCCTACGAGCAGTACTTC. It is translated as CASSFRQSPYEQYF. The chain uses TRBV27 and TRBJ2-7; D is uncertain. The germline V gene has CDR1 MNHEY and CDR2 SMNVEV (reference sequence). CDR3 size: 14 residues. Trimming stripped 3 bases from V and 2 bases from J, with 11 bases between.